This T cell receptor (beta chain) derives from a study of shared clonotypes between healthy human individuals. The CDR3 length is 15 residues. V lost 1 base and J 2 bases, leaving 10 bases between the germline ends. Germline-derived CDR1 and CDR2 are SGHRS and YFSETQ. Methods used by the authors: From ImmunoSEQ came sequences covering only the junction and carrying no quality scores, so filtering differed. The data were produced by immunoSEQ multiplex PCR, yet TCRdb's version contains in-frame clones alone and is incomplete. The V and J calls and clone size come from that table; D and trimming were worked out from the DNA. Seen here are about 2.3 million clones, 85% to 95% observed once, and the top ten hold 0.37%. Partitioning of CD4+ cells yielded a CD45RA+ naive subset and a CD45RA-negative memory subset.

The source of this sequence is a man aged 18 to 30 in good health. Some clones in this sample may be carry-over from other donors' samples. The chain links TRBV5-1 to TRBJ2-1; no reliable D call. Source material: naive CD4+ T cells from PBMCs. Indicated subset: CD45RA+ positively selected. CDR3 nucleotide sequence: TGCGCCAGCAGCTTGTACAGTGCAACCTACAATGAGCAGTTCTTC. Translated: CASSLYSATYNEQFF.